The 27 T cell receptor beta chains given below trace back to one sample, sequenced in a study of T cells in Graves' hyperthyroidism and ophthalmopathy. Using RNA transcripts as the source, TCR beta CDR3 regions were amplified. TCR CDR3 underwent first-round RT-PCR with the HTBI primer set. TCRdb reanalysed the multiplex PCR reads using MiXCR and keeps one entry per CDR3 protein. Of around 240,000 distinct CDR3 sequences in the sample, roughly 17% were seen once. Material: blood. These receptors originate from a woman aged 18-29 years with Graves' ophthalmopathy.

Many counts were recorded for this clonotype. This chain joins TRBV28 and TRBJ1-3; 12 bases fit TRBD1. This CDR3 has 17 amino acids. J gave up 3 bases and V 1 base, and 4 bases lay outside the gene matches. Germline loops: CDR1 MDHEN, CDR2 SYDVKM. The CDR3 DNA sequence: TGTGCCAGCAGTTTATCGGGACAGGGGGCGATTGGAAACACCATATATTTT. Protein sequence: CASSLSGQGAIGNTIYF.

This clonotype was observed at least ten times. This sequence joins TRBV27 and TRBJ2-1; 11 bases align to TRBD2. Germline CDR1 MNHEY, CDR2 SMNVEV (reference sequence). The CDR3 length is 15 residues. Trimming cost V 5 bases and J 7 bases; bases outside gene matches: 7. The CDR3 protein is CASSLLAGVGNEQFF. CDR3 sequence (DNA): TGTGCCAGCAGTCTACTAGCGGGAGTTGGAAATGAGCAGTTCTTC.

This clonotype was counted at least ten times. The chain links TRBV7-2 to TRBJ2-7; D could derive from TRBD1 or TRBD2 (5 bases each). This CDR3 is 15 amino acids long. Germline V gives CDR1 SGHTA, CDR2 FQGNSA. V lost 1 base and J 1 base, leaving 11 bases between the germline ends. The DNA of the CDR3 is TGTGCCAGCAGCTTAGGGTCGGGGCAGTCCTACGAGCAGTACTTC. Residues: CASSLGSGQSYEQYF.

This clonotype was observed at least ten times. This chain links TRBV11-3 with TRBJ2-3, with TRBD2 identical over 10 bases. The CDR3 extends over 15 amino acids. Losses at the gene ends were 5 bases for V and 1 base for J; bases not matched to a gene: 3. Germline V gene data show CDR1 as SGHNT and CDR2 as YENEEA. This CDR3 reads CASSIGTSGTDTQYF. The DNA of the CDR3 is TGTGCCAGCAGCATCGGGACTAGCGGCACAGATACGCAGTATTTT.

This chain links TRBV19 with TRBJ2-2; 7 bases align to TRBD2. The CDR3 is made up of 16 amino acids. The ends lost 0 bases at V and 5 bases at J; junction bases unmatched: 6. The germline gives CDR1 LNHDA, CDR2 SQIVND (reference sequence). The DNA of the CDR3 is TGTGCCAGTAGTATAGAAGTGACTAGCCTAACCGGGGAGCTGTTTTTT. Protein product: CASSIEVTSLTGELFF.

The sample holds many counts of this clonotype. This chain links TRBV5-1 with TRBJ1-4, with 7 nucleotides matching TRBD1. The CDR3 length is 13 residues. Germline loops: CDR1 SGHRS, CDR2 YFSETQ. V dropped 4 bases and J dropped 8; count of bases not matched to a gene: 5. The CDR3 coding sequence is TGCGCCAGCAGCAGTGGGACAGCAGAAAAACTGTTTTTT. Translation gives CASSSGTAEKLFF.

This clonotype was seen repeatedly, ten times or more. The V and J genes are TRBV7-9 and TRBJ2-2; tentative D call: TRBD2 (6 bases). The CDR3 runs to 14 residues. Germline V CDR1 and CDR2: SEHNR, FQNEAQ (reference sequence). Trimming took off 5 bases at V and 6 bases at J, with 13 bases between the two ends. The CDR3 nucleotides read TGTGCCAGCAGCGTCCGGGAGCGGGCCGGGGAGCTGTTTTTT. Translation gives CASSVRERAGELFF.

Ten or more counts support this clonotype. V usage is TRBV4-2 and J usage is TRBJ2-5, with a tentative D call TRBD2 (7 bases). Per germline, CDR1 LGHNA and CDR2 YNFKEQ. Trimming took off 1 base at V and 0 bases at J, with 15 bases between the two ends. The CDR3 consists of 17 residues. The CDR3 protein is CASSQVGAGADQETQYF. CDR3 DNA sequence: TGTGCCAGCAGCCAAGTCGGTGCGGGGGCGGACCAAGAGACCCAGTACTTC.

This chain uses TRBV28 with TRBJ2-7, with 9 bases fitting TRBD2. Germline-derived CDR1 and CDR2 are MDHEN and SYDVKM. CDR3 length equals 15 residues. Unmatched junction bases numbered 7, after V lost 5 bases and J lost 2 bases. The CDR3 sequence is CASSRRSGRTYEQYF. In DNA form, the CDR3 reads TGTGCCAGCAGTCGTCGTAGCGGGAGAACCTACGAGCAGTACTTC.

The table lists this clonotype with a few counts. This sequence joins TRBV29-1 and TRBJ2-1; 9 bases match TRBD2. The CDR3 spans 15 residues. Trimming took 6 bases from V and 6 from J; bases not matched to a gene: 12. The germline gives CDR1 SQVTM, CDR2 ANQGSEA. CDR3 nucleotides: TGCAGCGTCTCCTACCCCGGGACTAGCCGCAATGAGCAGTTCTTC. Its protein product is CSVSYPGTSRNEQFF.

V usage is TRBV3-1 and J usage is TRBJ2-7; 7 positions agree with TRBD1. After removal of 2 bases from V and 5 bases from J, the junction contained 12 bases not matched to a gene. CDR1 is LGHDT and CDR2 is YNNKEL in the germline V gene (reference sequence). This CDR3 spans 16 amino acids. The CDR3 spells CASSQLLGGANNEQYF. The CDR3 nucleotides read TGTGCCAGCAGCCAATTGTTAGGGGGCGCGAACAACGAGCAGTACTTC.

Ten or more counts support this clonotype. This chain connects TRBV2 to TRBJ1-1; unclear D gene. The V gene lost 5 bases and the J gene lost 7 bases, with 5 bases spanning the gap. CDR3 length equals 10 residues. CDR1 is SNHLY and CDR2 is FYNNEI in the germline V gene. The CDR3 region is CASSSSEAFF. The CDR3, as DNA: TGTGCCAGCAGTTCAAGTGAAGCTTTCTTT.

The chain joins TRBV6-5 to TRBJ2-7, with D uncertain. There are 15 residues in the CDR3. The germline gives CDR1 MNHEY, CDR2 SVGAGI. Trimming took 2 bases from V and 0 from J, leaving 11 bases between them. In DNA, the CDR3 is TGTGCCAGCAGTTACGGTGGCAGCAGCTCCTACGAGCAGTACTTC. This gives the protein CASSYGGSSSYEQYF.

The rearrangement uses TRBV29-1 and TRBJ2-1; the D is unclear. The V gene lost 4 bases and the J gene lost 4 bases, with 14 bases spanning the gap. Germline V gives CDR1 SQVTM, CDR2 ANQGSEA. The CDR3 totals 14 residues. The CDR3 bases are TGCAGCGTTGGGTCTGCTATCAATTACAATGAGCAGTTCTTC. Its protein product is CSVGSAINYNEQFF.

There are a few counts of this clonotype. The chain uses TRBV7-9 and TRBJ1-2; 10 bases are a match to TRBD1. CDR3 length: 13 amino acids. V lost 6 bases and J lost 7; bases outside the gene matches: 5. Germline CDR1 reads SEHNR; CDR2 reads FQNEAQ (reference sequence). The CDR3 here is CASSWDRGSGYTF. In nucleotides, the CDR3 is TGTGCCAGCAGTTGGGACAGGGGATCTGGCTACACCTTC.

This clonotype was seen at least ten times. The rearrangement joins TRBV13 to TRBJ2-2; D possibly corresponds to TRBD1 (6 bases). Germline V gene lookup returns CDR1 PRHDT and CDR2 FYEKMQ (reference sequence). The CDR3 loop spans 15 amino acids. The V end was cut by 4 bases, the J end by 5 bases, with 14 bases between. The CDR3 is CASSSPGQGTGELFF. CDR3 in DNA: TGTGCCAGCAGCTCGCCGGGGCAGGGGACCGGGGAGCTGTTTTTT.

This clonotype has a count of ten or more. The CDR3 protein is CASILGRNTEAFF. CDR3 coding DNA: TGTGCCAGCATTCTGGGGAGGAACACTGAAGCTTTCTTT. The chain has TRBV2 and TRBJ1-1, with unresolved D. This CDR3 is 13 amino acids long. CDR1 SNHLY and CDR2 FYNNEI come from the germline V gene. V lost 7 bases to trimming and J lost 1 base, with 10 bases between them. Variable domain in full (rest from reference TRBV2 and TRBJ1-1): EPEVTQTPSHQVTQMGQEVILRCVPISNHLYFYWYRQILGQKVEFLVSFYNNEISEKSEIFDDQFSVERPDGSNFTLKIRSTKLEDSAMYFCASILGRNTEAFFGQGTRLTVV.

This clonotype was observed many times. Written as DNA, the CDR3 is TGTGCCAGCTCCCAAAACAGGGGATCTGGGGCCAACGTCCTGACTTTC. This encodes CASSQNRGSGANVLTF. The gene calls are TRBV18 and TRBJ2-6, with 7 bases fitting TRBD1. Per germline, CDR1 KGHSH and CDR2 LQKENI. The ends lost 6 bases at V and 1 base at J; junction bases unmatched: 6. This CDR3 spans 16 amino acids.

This clonotype was detected many times. V usage is TRBV2 and J usage is TRBJ2-2; 11 bases map to TRBD1. Germline V CDR1 and CDR2: SNHLY, FYNNEI. The length of the CDR3 is 17 residues. After removal of 7 bases from V and 4 bases from J, the junction contained 11 bases not matched to a gene. This CDR3 reads CASTRTGGLESTGELFF. The CDR3 DNA reads TGTGCCAGCACCCGGACAGGGGGCTTAGAGAGCACCGGGGAGCTGTTTTTT.

The rearrangement joins TRBV28 to TRBJ2-7; the D is unclear. The CDR3 has 13 residues. Trimming took 6 bases from V and 2 from J, leaving 11 bases between them. The germline V gene encodes CDR1 MDHEN and CDR2 SYDVKM. The CDR3 protein is CASRFTAAYEQYF. CDR3 nucleotides: TGTGCCAGCAGGTTTACGGCGGCCTACGAGCAGTACTTC.

This clonotype was picked up many times. V is TRBV18 and J is TRBJ1-2, with a possible D match to TRBD1 (6 bases). From germline, CDR1 is KGHSH and CDR2 LQKENI. This CDR3 spans 14 amino acids. V lost 2 bases and J lost 6, with 13 bases in between. This chain's CDR3 is CASSPTGTSDGYTF. As DNA, the CDR3 is TGTGCCAGCTCACCAACAGGGACGTCAGATGGCTACACCTTC. Using reference TRBV18 and TRBJ1-2 for the parts outside the CDR3, the full variable domain is NAGVMQNPRHLVRRRGQEARLRCSPMKGHSHVYWYRQLPEEGLKFMVYLQKENIIDESGMPKERFSAEFPKEGPSILRIQQVVRGDSAAYFCASSPTGTSDGYTFGSGTRLTVV.

This clonotype came up many times. The rearrangement joins TRBV5-1 to TRBJ1-1; D is unclear. Trimming left V 4 bases short and J 0 bases short, with 13 bases between. The germline V gene encodes CDR1 SGHRS and CDR2 YFSETQ. The CDR3 consists of 15 residues. The CDR3: CASSEAATMNTEAFF. The CDR3 DNA reads as TGCGCCAGCAGCGAGGCGGCTACCATGAACACTGAAGCTTTCTTT.

This clonotype has a count of ten or more. This sequence joins TRBV7-2 and TRBJ2-7; possible D gene TRBD1, 6 bases. Germline V gene lookup returns CDR1 SGHTA and CDR2 FQGNSA. Trimming removed 2 bases from V and 7 bases from J, with 15 bases in between. The CDR3 has 14 amino acids. The CDR3: CASSLLNREGEQYF. The CDR3 nucleotides read TGTGCCAGCAGCTTATTGAACAGGGAAGGAGAGCAGTACTTC.

The V gene is TRBV29-1, the J gene TRBJ1-2; 8 positions match TRBD1. The germline CDR1 and CDR2 sequences are SQVTM and ANQGSEA. This CDR3 has 13 amino acids. V lost 4 bases, J lost 4 bases, and 5 bases stayed unmatched. CDR3 nucleotides: TGCAGCGTTGTAGAACAGGGGGGCTATGGCTACACCTTC. Its translation is CSVVEQGGYGYTF.

This clonotype was detected many times. The chain recombines TRBV28 with TRBJ1-1; 7 nucleotides agree with TRBD1. V was clipped by 4 bases and J by 5 bases; unmatched bases: 10. CDR1 and CDR2 (germline): MDHEN, SYDVKM. CDR3 length: 15 residues. CDR3 residues: CASSSTGEGSTEAFF. The DNA of the CDR3 is TGTGCCAGCAGTTCAACAGGGGAAGGGTCGACTGAAGCTTTCTTT.

This clonotype showed up many times. The chain uses TRBV12-3 or TRBV12-4 and TRBJ2-5, with 9 bases identical to TRBD2. The CDR3 covers 17 residues. J lost 1 base, V lost 5 bases, and 11 bases had no gene match. The CDR3 here is CASSPRGLAKVQETQYF. CDR3 sequence (DNA): TGTGCCAGCAGTCCCCGAGGACTAGCGAAGGTCCAAGAGACCCAGTACTTC.

This clonotype was detected ten times or more. The chain carries TRBV3-1 and TRBJ1-1, with 7 bases matching TRBD1. V gave up 4 bases and J gave up 0 bases; unmatched junction bases: 8. Germline values: CDR1 LGHDT, CDR2 YNNKEL (reference sequence). The CDR3 runs 16 residues. CDR3 DNA: TGTGCCAGCAGCCCTTGGGGGACAGTCATGAACACTGAAGCTTTCTTT. Residues: CASSPWGTVMNTEAFF.